The present T cell receptor (beta chain) was sequenced within a study of identical twins (TCRdb year 2016). Describing the broader study: To test whether fetal clonotypes persist, this study deep-sequenced TCR alpha and beta repertoires from monozygotic twins, from unrelated adults of various ages, and from cord blood. To rule out contamination, the twin experiments were replicated at different times with different library preparation protocols.

Results the study describes overall, beyond this receptor: Abundant cord blood beta clonotypes carried fewer insertions; young adult naive repertoires showed a weaker similar trend, while memory repertoires showed none. Excess twin sharing in beta out-of-frame sequences was weaker because fewer shared sequences lowered the signal-to-noise ratio. Compared with coincidental sharing between unrelated individuals, an excess of low generation-probability sequences was observed among out-of-frame TCR alpha sequences shared between twins. Zero-insertion analyses could be partly confounded by invariant T cells such as MAIT and iNKT, though diverse VJ usage argued against such confounding for most clonotypes. Out-of-frame TCR alpha sharing in monozygotic twins was systematically underestimated by recombination models, whereas sharing between unrelated individuals was in agreement with the recombination models. Because the same donors could not be followed over many years, the conclusions depended on cross-sectional statistical analysis.

Relative to germline, V is 4 bases shorter and J is 4 bases shorter, with 13 bases between their ends. CDR1 MDHEN and CDR2 SYDVKM are derived from the germline V gene. The CDR3 measures 14 amino acids from cysteine to phenylalanine. The DNA shown is the 42-base CDR3, in frame from base 1. Every donor in the study was a healthy Caucasian. Receptor libraries were prepared by 5' RACE. Sequenced using an Illumina HiSeq 2000. A universal primer binding site was added through template switching, and the final cDNA carried a unique molecular identifier so that TCR cDNA molecules could be counted accurately. Specific primers in the conserved constant-segment region were used to synthesize first-strand cDNA for the TCR alpha and beta chains. To control for contamination, each cDNA library was double barcoded with a SMART-Mk sample barcode plus Illumina barcodes. Two successive PCR steps introduced TruSeq adapter sequences along with Illumina sample barcodes. The Illumina HiSeq platform was used with custom primers to sequence TCR alpha and beta cDNA libraries. As for how the authors treated the data: MiGEC processed the raw reads to extract unique molecular identifiers, while MiXCR was used to determine the CDR3 positions. For each individual, recombination models were inferred using an EM algorithm with the repgenHMM and IGoR tools. The analysis of shared clonotypes was done with the tcR package in R, with sharing normalized by the product of cloneset sizes. To study raw recombination free of thymic and clonal selection effects, out-of-frame nonproductive sequences were analyzed. Starting from the raw public reads, TCRdb applied fastp trimming at Q25, assembled clones with MiXCR and retained in-frame beta chains. CDR3 protein duplicates are merged, each entry listing the most common genes and DNA. It is TCRdb's table, rather than the study itself, that gives the V and J calls and clone size. The sample table holds about 1.7 million distinct CDR3 sequences, of which around 33% were seen once. The top ten clones comprise under 0.35% of the sample.

This clonotype was seen only a few times. This receptor's antigen is unknown. No per-base quality is available; no much larger clone lies one base away. This receptor was taken from a newborn girl in good health. The sequencing input was cord blood. The chain is assembled from TRBV28 and TRBJ1-2; the D gene is possibly TRBD1, with 5 bases matching. The CDR3 amino acid sequence is: CASSSNGGGYGYTF. The DNA sequence reads TGTGCCAGCAGTTCCAATGGGGGGGGCTATGGCTACACCTTC.